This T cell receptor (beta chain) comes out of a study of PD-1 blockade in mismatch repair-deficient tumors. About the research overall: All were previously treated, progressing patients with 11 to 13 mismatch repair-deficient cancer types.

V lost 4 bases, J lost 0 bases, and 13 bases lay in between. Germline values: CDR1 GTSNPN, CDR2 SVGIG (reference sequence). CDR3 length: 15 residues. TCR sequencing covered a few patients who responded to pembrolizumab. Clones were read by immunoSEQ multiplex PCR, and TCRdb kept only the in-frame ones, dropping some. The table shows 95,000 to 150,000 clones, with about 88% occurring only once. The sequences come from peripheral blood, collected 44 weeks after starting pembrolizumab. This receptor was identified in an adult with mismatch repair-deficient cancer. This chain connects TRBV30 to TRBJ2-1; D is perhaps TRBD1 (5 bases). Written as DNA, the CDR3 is TGTGCCTGGACCAGACAGATAAGCTCCTACAATGAGCAGTTCTTC. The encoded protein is CAWTRQISSYNEQFF.